The present T cell receptor beta chain was sequenced within a study of regulatory T cells in long-lasting Graves disease. Whole-study context: Patients with new Graves' disease had used antithyroid drugs below 3 months.

Whole-study results and caveats: With persistent disease, TRBV28, TRBJ1-2 and TRBJ2-5 were the favored segments.

This clonotype was counted at least ten times. Its antigen is not identified. The CDR3 has 14 amino acids. Trimming cost V 6 bases and J 8 bases, with 16 bases left between them. Germline V gene data show CDR1 as LNHDA and CDR2 as SQIVND (reference sequence). Time point of the sample: newly diagnosed GD, antithyroid drugs for less than 3 months. PBMC-extracted RNA yielded the TCR library. Assembly of TCR beta libraries relied on iRepertoire HTBI primers together with Arm-PCR of CDR3 regions. TCRdb ran MiXCR on the multiplex PCR reads and lists one entry per CDR3 protein. Of more than 300,000 distinct CDR3 sequences listed, around 16% are singletons.

Sequencing used peripheral blood mononuclear cells (PBMCs), obtained at new diagnosis, from a patient treated with antithyroid drugs. The rearrangement links TRBV19 to TRBJ2-2, with D perhaps given as TRBD1 or TRBD2 (5 bases each). This clonotype originated in a female donor with Graves disease. The CDR3 sequence: CASSNSPGPGELFF. The CDR3 DNA follows: TGTGCCAGTAGCAACTCACCGGGGCCTGGGGAGCTGTTTTTT.